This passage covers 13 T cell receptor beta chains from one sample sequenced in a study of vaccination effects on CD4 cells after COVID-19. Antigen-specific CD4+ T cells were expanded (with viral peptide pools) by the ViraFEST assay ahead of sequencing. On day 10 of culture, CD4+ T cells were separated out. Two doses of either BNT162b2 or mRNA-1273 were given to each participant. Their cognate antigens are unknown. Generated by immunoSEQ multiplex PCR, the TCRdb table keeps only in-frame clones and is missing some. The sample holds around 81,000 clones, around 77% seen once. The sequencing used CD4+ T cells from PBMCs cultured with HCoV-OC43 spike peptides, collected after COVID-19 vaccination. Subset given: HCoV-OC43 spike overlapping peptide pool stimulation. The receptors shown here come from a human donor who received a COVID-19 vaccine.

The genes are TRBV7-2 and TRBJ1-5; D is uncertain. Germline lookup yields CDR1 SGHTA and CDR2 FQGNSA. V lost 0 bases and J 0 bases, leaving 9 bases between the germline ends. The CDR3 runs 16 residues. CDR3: CASSLASGHSNQPQHF. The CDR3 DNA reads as TGTGCCAGCAGCTTAGCGTCCGGGCATAGCAATCAGCCCCAGCATTTT.

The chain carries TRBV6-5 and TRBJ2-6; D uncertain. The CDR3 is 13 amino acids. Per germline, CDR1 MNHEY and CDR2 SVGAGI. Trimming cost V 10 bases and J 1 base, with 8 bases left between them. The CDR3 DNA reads TGTGCCACCTTCTTATCTGGGGCCAACGTCCTGACTTTC. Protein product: CATFLSGANVLTF.

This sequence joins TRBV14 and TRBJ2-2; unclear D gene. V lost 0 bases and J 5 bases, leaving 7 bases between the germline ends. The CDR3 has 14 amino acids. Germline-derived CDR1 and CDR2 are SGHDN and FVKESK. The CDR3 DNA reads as TGTGCCAGCAGCCAAGACCTTAGGACCGGGGAGCTGTTTTTT. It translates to CASSQDLRTGELFF. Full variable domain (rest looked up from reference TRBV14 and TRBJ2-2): EAGVTQFPSHSVIEKGQTVTLRCDPISGHDNLYWYRRVMGKEIKFLLHFVKESKQDESGMPNNRFLAERTGGTYSTLKVQPAELEDSGVYFCASSQDLRTGELFFGEGSRLTVL.

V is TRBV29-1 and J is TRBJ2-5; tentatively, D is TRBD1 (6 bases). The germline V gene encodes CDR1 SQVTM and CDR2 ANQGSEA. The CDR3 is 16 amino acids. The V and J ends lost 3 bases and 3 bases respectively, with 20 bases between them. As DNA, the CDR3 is TGCAGCGTTGACCCCGCGGTTACAGGGCTAAAAGAGACCCAGTACTTC. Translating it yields CSVDPAVTGLKETQYF.

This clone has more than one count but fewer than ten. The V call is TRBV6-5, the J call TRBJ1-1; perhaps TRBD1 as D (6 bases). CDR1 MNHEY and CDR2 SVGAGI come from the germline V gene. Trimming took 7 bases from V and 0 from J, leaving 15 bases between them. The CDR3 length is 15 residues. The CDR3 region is CASTPPGALNTEAFF. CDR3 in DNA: TGTGCCAGCACGCCACCAGGGGCCCTGAACACTGAAGCTTTCTTT.

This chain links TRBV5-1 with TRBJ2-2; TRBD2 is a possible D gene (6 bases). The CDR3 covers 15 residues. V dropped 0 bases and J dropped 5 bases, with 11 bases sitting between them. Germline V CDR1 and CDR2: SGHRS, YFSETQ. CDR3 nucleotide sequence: TGCGCCAGCAGCTTGGCTGGGAGCGGGACCGGGGAGCTGTTTTTT. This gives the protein CASSLAGSGTGELFF.

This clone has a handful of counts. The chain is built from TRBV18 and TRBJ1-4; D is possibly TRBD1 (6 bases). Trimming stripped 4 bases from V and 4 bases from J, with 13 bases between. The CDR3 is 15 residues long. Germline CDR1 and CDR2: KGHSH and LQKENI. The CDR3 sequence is CASSQQGVGNEKLFF. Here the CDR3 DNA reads TGTGCCAGCTCACAACAGGGAGTTGGTAATGAAAAACTGTTTTTT. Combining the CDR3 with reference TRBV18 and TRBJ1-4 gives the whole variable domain NAGVMQNPRHLVRRRGQEARLRCSPMKGHSHVYWYRQLPEEGLKFMVYLQKENIIDESGMPKERFSAEFPKEGPSILRIQQVVRGDSAAYFCASSQQGVGNEKLFFGSGTQLSVL.

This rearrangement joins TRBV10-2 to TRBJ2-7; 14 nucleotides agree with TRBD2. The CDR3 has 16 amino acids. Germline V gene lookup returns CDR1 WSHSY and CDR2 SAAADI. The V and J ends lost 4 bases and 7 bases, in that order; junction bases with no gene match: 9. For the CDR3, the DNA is TGCGCCAGCAGTGCCCTCCCGGGACTAGCGGGGGTGGAGCAGTACGTC. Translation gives CASSALPGLAGVEQYV.

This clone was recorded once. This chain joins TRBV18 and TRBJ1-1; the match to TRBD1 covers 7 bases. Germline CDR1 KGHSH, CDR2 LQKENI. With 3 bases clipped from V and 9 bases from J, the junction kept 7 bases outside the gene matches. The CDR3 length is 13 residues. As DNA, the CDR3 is TGTGCCAGCTCACCGGGACAGAATGAAAAAGCTTTCTTT. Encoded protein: CASSPGQNEKAFF.

CDR3: CATSRDLGDEQYV. The CDR3 nucleotides read TGTGCCACCAGCAGAGATCTGGGGGACGAGCAGTACGTC. The chain uses TRBV15 and TRBJ2-7; either TRBD1 or TRBD2 may fit D (5 bases each). V shed 0 bases and J shed 5 bases, with 8 bases lying between them. Germline-derived CDR1 and CDR2 are LNHNV and YYDKDF (reference sequence). This CDR3 has 13 residues.

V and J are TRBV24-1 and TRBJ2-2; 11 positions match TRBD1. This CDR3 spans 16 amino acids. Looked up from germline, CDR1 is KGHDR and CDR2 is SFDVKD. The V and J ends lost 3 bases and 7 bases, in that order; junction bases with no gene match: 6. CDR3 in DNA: TGTGCCACCAGTGATCCGGGACAGGGGGAGAACGGGGAGCTGTTTTTT. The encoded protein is CATSDPGQGENGELFF.

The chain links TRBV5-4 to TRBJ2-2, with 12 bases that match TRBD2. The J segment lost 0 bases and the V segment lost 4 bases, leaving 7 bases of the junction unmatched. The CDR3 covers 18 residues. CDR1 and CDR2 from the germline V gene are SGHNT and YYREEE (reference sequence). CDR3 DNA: TGTGCCAGCAGCCCTGACCCTAGCGGGGGGGCGAACACCGGGGAGCTGTTTTTT. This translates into CASSPDPSGGANTGELFF.

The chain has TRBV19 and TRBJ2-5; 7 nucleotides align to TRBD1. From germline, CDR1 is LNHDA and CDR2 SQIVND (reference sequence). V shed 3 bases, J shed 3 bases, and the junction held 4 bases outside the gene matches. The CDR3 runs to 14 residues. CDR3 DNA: TGTGCCAGTAGTATTCGGGACAGTGAAGAGACCCAGTACTTC. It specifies CASSIRDSEETQYF.